The next 14 T cell receptor beta chains were all read from a single sample in a study of beta chain features in type 1 diabetes. Every isolated RNA sample was fully reverse transcribed, so sequencing captured expressed TCRB transcripts. Sequencing used immunoSEQ multiplex PCR; TCRdb keeps in-frame clones, though not all of them. In the table there are more than 300,000 clones, more than 13% of which are singletons. Sample: naive CD4+ T cells from blood. These receptor sequences come from a woman under 30 in good health.

This chain links TRBV30 with TRBJ2-5, with TRBD2 matching over 12 bases. Germline V gives CDR1 GTSNPN, CDR2 SVGIG (reference sequence). The CDR3 sequence is 15 residues long. V was pared by 0 bases and J by 6 bases, with 5 bases of the junction left unmatched. In nucleotides, the CDR3 is TGTGCCTGGAGTGTCCCTAGCGGGAGGGTACAGACCCAGTACTTC. Its protein product is CAWSVPSGRVQTQYF.

The chain uses TRBV18 and TRBJ2-7, with TRBD1 identical over 7 bases. CDR1 KGHSH and CDR2 LQKENI come from the germline V gene. The CDR3 runs 14 residues. With 3 bases clipped from V and 2 bases from J, the junction kept 4 bases outside the gene matches. CDR3 nucleotides: TGTGCCAGCTCACCGGGACAGAGTACCTACGAGCAGTACTTC. Protein sequence: CASSPGQSTYEQYF.

J is TRBJ2-7 and V is TRBV6-6, with a possible D match to TRBD2 (5 bases). The germline V and J ends were trimmed by 11 bases and 7 bases, with 18 bases remaining between them. This CDR3 has 12 residues. The germline V gene has CDR1 MNHNY and CDR2 SVGAGI (reference sequence). The CDR3 DNA is TGTGCCGGGAGCCTTTCCCGGGCTGAGCAGTACTTC. It specifies CAGSLSRAEQYF.

This chain uses TRBV30 with TRBJ2-1; D gene unclear. The CDR3 has 11 amino acids. Germline values: CDR1 GTSNPN, CDR2 SVGIG (reference sequence). The ends were cut back, 0 bases at V and 8 bases at J, with 5 bases in the middle. CDR3 sequence: CAWSVRYEQFF. CDR3 nucleotide sequence: TGTGCCTGGAGTGTACGGTATGAGCAGTTCTTC.

This sequence joins TRBV9 and TRBJ2-2, with D possibly matching TRBD1 (6 bases). The CDR3 spans 14 residues. Trimming shortened V by 4 bases and J by 4 bases, and 11 bases separated the two germline ends. Germline V gene sequence: CDR1 SGDLS, CDR2 YYNGEE. CDR3 nucleotide sequence: TGTGCCAGCAGCCCGGGACACCCCACCGGGGAGCTGTTTTTT. Amino acids: CASSPGHPTGELFF. Full variable domain (rest looked up from reference TRBV9 and TRBJ2-2): DSGVTQTPKHLITATGQRVTLRCSPRSGDLSVYWYQQSLDQGLQFLIQYYNGEERAKGNILERFSAQQFPDLHSELNLSSLELGDSALYFCASSPGHPTGELFFGEGSRLTVL.

The chain employs TRBV6-1 and TRBJ1-2, with TRBD1 matching over 7 bases. The CDR3 contains 14 residues. The V segment lost 4 bases and the J segment 9 bases; nucleotides outside the gene matches: 11. In germline, CDR1 is MNHNS, CDR2 SASEGT. CDR3 nucleotide sequence: TGTGCCAGCAGTGTCTCCGGGACAGTTGATCGCTACACCTTC. This encodes CASSVSGTVDRYTF.

The chain recombines TRBV18 with TRBJ2-6, with a tentative D call TRBD2 (5 bases). Germline V lookup: CDR1 KGHSH, CDR2 LQKENI. Trimming left V 3 bases short and J 0 bases short, with 15 bases between. This CDR3 comprises 18 residues. CDR3: CASSPPGGAVSGANVLTF. For the CDR3, the DNA is TGTGCCAGCTCACCCCCAGGAGGCGCAGTCTCTGGGGCCAACGTCCTGACTTTC.

J is TRBJ1-3 and V is TRBV6-6; no clear D gene. Germline lookup yields CDR1 MNHNY and CDR2 SVGAGI (reference sequence). V was trimmed by 7 bases and J by 2 bases, leaving 6 bases between them. The CDR3 loop spans 12 amino acids. CDR3 in DNA: TGTGCCAGCATGGGAGCTGGAAACACCATATATTTT. It specifies CASMGAGNTIYF.

The V gene is TRBV28, the J gene TRBJ1-5; 7 bases are a match to TRBD1. The CDR3 is 14 residues long. Germline CDR1 MDHEN, CDR2 SYDVKM. V lost 6 bases to trimming and J lost 11 bases; unmatched junction nucleotides: 13. CDR3 amino acids: CASRGGQRWGTQHF. CDR3 coding DNA: TGTGCCAGCAGAGGGGGCCAGAGGTGGGGGACCCAGCATTTT.

Only a few counts were recorded for this clone. The chain couples TRBV28 to TRBJ1-1, with a weak D call TRBD1 (6 bases). Trimming pared 6 bases from V and 2 bases from J, leaving 16 bases between. Germline V gives CDR1 MDHEN, CDR2 SYDVKM. The CDR3 contains 15 residues. This CDR3 reads CASRITGKGNTEAFF. CDR3 nucleotide sequence: TGTGCCAGCAGGATAACAGGGAAGGGAAACACTGAAGCTTTCTTT.

This chain links TRBV7-2 with TRBJ2-7; D possibly corresponds to TRBD1 (6 bases). CDR1 and CDR2 (germline): SGHTA, FQGNSA. Deletions cut 2 bases from V and 3 bases from J, with 14 bases between. The length of the CDR3 is 15 residues. In nucleotides, the CDR3 is TGTGCCAGCAGCTTAAGAGGGGGTTGGGACTACGAGCAGTACTTC. This sequence encodes CASSLRGGWDYEQYF.

DNA of the CDR3: TGTGCCAGCAGCTTAGGGGCTAGCGGGAGGTGGAACATTCAGTACTTC. Protein: CASSLGASGRWNIQYF. This chain uses TRBV7-2 with TRBJ2-4, with 11 bases that match TRBD2. V lost 1 base and J lost 7; bases outside the gene matches: 6. The CDR3 is made up of 16 amino acids. In germline, CDR1 is SGHTA, CDR2 FQGNSA.

In DNA, the CDR3 is TGTGCCAGCAGGCCAACTAGCGGGAGGTGGACCGGGGAGCTGTTTTTT. This gives the protein CASRPTSGRWTGELFF. The rearrangement joins TRBV5-4 to TRBJ2-2; 12 bases align to TRBD2. This CDR3 has 16 residues. Germline V CDR1 and CDR2: SGHNT, YYREEE (reference sequence). Germline trimming cut 5 bases from V and 5 bases from J; bases unmatched to any gene: 7.

As regards this clone: Additional DNA sequences in this sample encode the identical CDR3. The chain combines TRBV9 with TRBJ2-1, with D possibly TRBD1 on 5 matching bases. CDR3 length: 15 residues. CDR1 SGDLS and CDR2 YYNGEE come from the germline V gene. Trimming took 0 bases from V and 1 from J, leaving 8 bases between them. The CDR3 bases are TGTGCCAGCAGCGTAGGGGGCGGATCCTACAATGAGCAGTTCTTC. Encoded protein: CASSVGGGSYNEQFF.